Presented here are 9 T cell receptor beta chains from one specimen sequenced in a study of shared T cell receptors in the human thymus (dated by TCRdb to the early 2020s). Receptor libraries were prepared by the immunoSEQ multiplex PCR assay. TCRdb carries this immuneACCESS record with in-frame sequences only. Its versions omit some clonotypes, under half of them owing to an unresolved V gene in the studies checked, with the rest unexplained. Recorded for this sample are hundreds of thousands of clones; around 87% of them occurred a single time. The top ten constitute roughly 0.0089% of the sample. This sample also appeared in a second study, on human thymus T cells.

Sample: thymocytes. These receptors originate from a boy in the first two years of life with a congenital heart defect. Donor details come from another sample of the same person, matched by shared clones.

The gene calls are TRBV15 and TRBJ2-2; 7 positions agree with TRBD1. Per the germline V gene, CDR1 is LNHNV and CDR2 is YYDKDF (reference sequence). Losses at the gene ends were 6 bases for V and 4 bases for J; bases not matched to a gene: 8. This CDR3 is 15 amino acids long. CDR3 region: CATREAGGFTGELFF. CDR3 nucleotides: TGTGCCACCAGAGAGGCAGGGGGATTCACCGGGGAGCTGTTTTTT.

The chain has TRBV4-3 and TRBJ1-2; 9 bases match TRBD1. J lost 3 bases, V lost 4 bases, and 15 bases had no gene match. CDR1 LGHNA and CDR2 YSLEER come from the germline V gene. This CDR3 comprises 18 residues. The CDR3 reads CASSPQPTGGSSDYGYTF. The CDR3 DNA sequence: TGCGCCAGCAGCCCGCAGCCGACAGGGGGTTCTAGCGACTATGGCTACACCTTC.

This rearrangement joins TRBV7-9 to TRBJ2-7; weak D call: TRBD2 (6 bases). Germline CDR1 reads SEHNR; CDR2 reads FQNEAQ (reference sequence). CDR3 length: 17 amino acids. Trimming removed 1 base at V and 3 bases at J, with 19 bases between. The CDR3 spells CASSLESSVPDVYEQYF. The CDR3 bases are TGTGCCAGCAGCTTAGAGTCTAGCGTCCCGGACGTCTACGAGCAGTACTTC. Looking up the rest from reference TRBV7-9 and TRBJ2-7 gives the full variable domain: DTGVSQNPRHKITKRGQNVTFRCDPISEHNRLYWYRQTLGQGPEFLTYFQNEAQLEKSRLLSDRFSAERPKGSFSTLEIQRTEQGDSAMYLCASSLESSVPDVYEQYFGPGTRLTVT.

The chain joins TRBV7-9 to TRBJ1-1; a possible D gene is TRBD1 (6 bases). This CDR3 region has 15 residues. CDR1 SEHNR and CDR2 FQNEAQ come from the germline V gene (reference sequence). Trimming shortened V by 3 bases and J by 4 bases, and 15 bases separated the two germline ends. The CDR3 spells CASSLAGAFSTEAFF. The DNA for the CDR3 is TGTGCCAGCAGCTTGGCAGGGGCGTTTAGCACTGAAGCTTTCTTT.

This chain links TRBV9 with TRBJ2-3; unclear D gene. V was cut by 4 bases and J by 6 bases, with 12 bases left in between. CDR1 and CDR2 from the germline V gene are SGDLS and YYNGEE. CDR3 length: 13 amino acids. The chain's CDR3 is CASSLSRSDTQYF. The DNA of the CDR3 is TGTGCCAGCAGCTTATCGCGCTCGGATACGCAGTATTTT.

This clone has a handful of counts. V is TRBV4-2 and J is TRBJ1-3; 9 bases map to TRBD1. The V gene end was trimmed by 0 bases and the J gene end by 0 bases; junction bases not matched to a gene: 3. Per germline, CDR1 LGHNA and CDR2 YNFKEQ. The CDR3 is made up of 17 amino acids. The CDR3, as DNA: TGTGCCAGCAGCCAAGATGGGACAGGGAACTCTGGAAACACCATATATTTT. As protein: CASSQDGTGNSGNTIYF.

This sequence joins TRBV7-9 and TRBJ2-3; TRBD2 matches 9 bases. V dropped 1 base and J dropped 2; count of bases not matched to a gene: 7. The CDR3 has 17 residues. CDR1 SEHNR and CDR2 FQNEAQ come from the germline V gene (reference sequence). The chain's CDR3 is CASSLEGLAGLTDTQYF. The CDR3 DNA reads TGTGCCAGCAGCTTAGAAGGGCTAGCGGGGCTCACAGATACGCAGTATTTT.

The chain is built from TRBV4-3 and TRBJ2-2; 8 nucleotides line up with TRBD1. Germline CDR1 reads LGHNA; CDR2 reads YSLEER. The V and J ends lost 4 bases and 1 base, in that order; junction bases with no gene match: 8. There are 17 residues in the CDR3. DNA of the CDR3: TGCGCCAGCAGCCTTTTCCCGGGACAGGAGAACACCGGGGAGCTGTTTTTT. Its translation: CASSLFPGQENTGELFF.

The chain combines TRBV15 with TRBJ1-4; D is unresolved. V dropped 0 bases and J dropped 2 bases, with 13 bases sitting between them. CDR1 and CDR2 (germline): LNHNV, YYDKDF (reference sequence). The CDR3 is 17 amino acids. The CDR3 reads CATSREAAASTNEKLFF. CDR3 DNA: TGTGCCACCAGCAGAGAAGCGGCCGCCTCGACTAATGAAAAACTGTTTTTT.